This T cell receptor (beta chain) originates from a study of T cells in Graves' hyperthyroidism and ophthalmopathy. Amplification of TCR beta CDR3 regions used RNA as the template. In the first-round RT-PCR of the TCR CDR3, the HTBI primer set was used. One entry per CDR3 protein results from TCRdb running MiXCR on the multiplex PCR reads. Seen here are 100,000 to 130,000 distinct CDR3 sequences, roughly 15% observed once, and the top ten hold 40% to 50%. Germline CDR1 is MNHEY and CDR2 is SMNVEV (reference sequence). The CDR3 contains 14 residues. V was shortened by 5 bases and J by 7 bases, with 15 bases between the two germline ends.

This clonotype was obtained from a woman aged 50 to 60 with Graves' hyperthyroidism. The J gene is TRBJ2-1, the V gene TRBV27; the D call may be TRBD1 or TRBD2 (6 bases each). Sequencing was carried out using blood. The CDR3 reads CASSPLRGRNEQFF. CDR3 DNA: TGTGCCAGCAGTCCCCTCCGGGGGCGTAATGAGCAGTTCTTC.